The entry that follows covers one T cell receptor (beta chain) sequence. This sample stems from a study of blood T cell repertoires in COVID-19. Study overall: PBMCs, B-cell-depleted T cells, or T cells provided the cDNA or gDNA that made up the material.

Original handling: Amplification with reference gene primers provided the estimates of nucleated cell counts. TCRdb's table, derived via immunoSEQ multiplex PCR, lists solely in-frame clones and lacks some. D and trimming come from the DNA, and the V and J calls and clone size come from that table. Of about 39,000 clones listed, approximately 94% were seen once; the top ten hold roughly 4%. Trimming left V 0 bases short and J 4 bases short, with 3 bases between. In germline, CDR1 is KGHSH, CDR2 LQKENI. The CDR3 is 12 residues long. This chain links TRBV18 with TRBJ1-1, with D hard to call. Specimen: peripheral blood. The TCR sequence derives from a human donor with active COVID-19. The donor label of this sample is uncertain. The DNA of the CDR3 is TGTGCCAGCTCACCACCCCTCACTGAAGCTTTCTTT. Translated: CASSPPLTEAFF.